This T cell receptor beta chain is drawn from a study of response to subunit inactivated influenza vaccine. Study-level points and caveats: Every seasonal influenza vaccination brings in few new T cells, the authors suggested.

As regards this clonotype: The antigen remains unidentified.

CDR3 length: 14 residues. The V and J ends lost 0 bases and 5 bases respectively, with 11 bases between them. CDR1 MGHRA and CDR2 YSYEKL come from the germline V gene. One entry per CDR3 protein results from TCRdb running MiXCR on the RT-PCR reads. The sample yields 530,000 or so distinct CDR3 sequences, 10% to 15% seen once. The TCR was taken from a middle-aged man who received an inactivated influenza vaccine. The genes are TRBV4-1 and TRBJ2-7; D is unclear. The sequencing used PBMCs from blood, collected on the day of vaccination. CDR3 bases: TGCGCCAGCAGCCAAGATAGGCGCCTACACGAGCAGTACTTC. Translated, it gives CASSQDRRLHEQYF.